The clone carrying this T cell receptor (beta chain) has at least ten counts. Its antigen remains unidentified. The V and J ends lost 1 base and 4 bases respectively, with 11 bases between them. This CDR3 contains 15 residues. This record comes from a study of read filtering for tumor transcriptome and immune sequencing. Study outcomes and limitations: Dropping single-read clonotypes raised IR-seq and RNA-seq shared-clonotype correlation.

Molecular barcoded adaptors covering alpha/delta and beta/gamma chains were used on approximately 400 ng RNA. A single record per CDR3 protein comes from TCRdb applying MiXCR to the reads. The sample includes about 38,000 distinct CDR3 sequences, 14% seen only once; the top ten take less than 20%. The gene calls are TRBV12-3 or TRBV12-4 and TRBJ2-1; maybe TRBD2 (5 bases). The source material was a population of CD138-negative cells sorted from bone marrow. The sequence derives from a donor older than 35 with multiple myeloma. The DNA of the CDR3 is TGTGCCAGCAGTTTAGGTTTAAGGACTTACAATGAGCAGTTCTTC. Amino acids: CASSLGLRTYNEQFF.